This T cell receptor (beta chain) comes out of a study of molecular identifiers for immune sequencing clone quantification. Study information: Replicate RNA from roughly 20,000 or 100,000 naive CD8 T cells formed five aliquots; four were sequenced.

The sample holds many counts of this clonotype. TCRdb reprocessed the PCR reads with MiXCR, giving one entry per CDR3 protein. This sample carries nearly 650,000 distinct CDR3 sequences, 25% of them seen once, and the ten largest clones take around 0.78%. The CDR3 is made up of 14 amino acids. Germline assignment: CDR1 MNHNY and CDR2 SVGAGI (reference sequence). V lost 7 bases to trimming and J lost 0 bases, with 11 bases between them. This chain links TRBV6-6 with TRBJ2-3; unclear D gene. The sample was naive CD8+ T cells from blood, with Jurkat cell RNA spiked in. Subset of the sample: FACS-sorted CD8+CD4-CCR7+CD45RA+ naive T cells. This clonotype was sampled from a human donor in good health. Some libraries in this study had Jurkat cell RNA spiked in. The CDR3 here is CASNQYLSTDTQYF. The CDR3, as DNA: TGTGCCAGCAATCAATACCTTAGCACAGATACGCAGTATTTT.